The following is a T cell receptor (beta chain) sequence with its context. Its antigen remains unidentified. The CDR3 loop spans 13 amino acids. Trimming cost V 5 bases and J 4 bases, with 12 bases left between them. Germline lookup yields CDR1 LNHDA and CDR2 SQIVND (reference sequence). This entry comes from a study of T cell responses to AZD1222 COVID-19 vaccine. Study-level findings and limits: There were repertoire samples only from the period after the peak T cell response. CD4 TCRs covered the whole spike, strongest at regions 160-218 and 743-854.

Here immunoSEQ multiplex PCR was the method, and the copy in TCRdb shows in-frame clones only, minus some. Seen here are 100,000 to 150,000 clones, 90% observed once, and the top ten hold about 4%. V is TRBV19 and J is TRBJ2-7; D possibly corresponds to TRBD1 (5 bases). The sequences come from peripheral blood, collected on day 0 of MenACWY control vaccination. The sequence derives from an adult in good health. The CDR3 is CASSPGNGYEQYF. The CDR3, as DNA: TGTGCCAGTAGTCCAGGGAACGGGTACGAGCAGTACTTC.